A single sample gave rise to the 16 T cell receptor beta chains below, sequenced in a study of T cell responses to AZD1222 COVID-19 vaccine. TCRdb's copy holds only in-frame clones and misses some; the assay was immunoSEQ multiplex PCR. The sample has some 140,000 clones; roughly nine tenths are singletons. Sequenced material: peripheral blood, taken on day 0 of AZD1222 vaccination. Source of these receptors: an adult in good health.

The CDR3 DNA follows: TGTGCCAGCTCAATTACCGGGACAGGGATTACTGAAGCTTTCTTT. Translating gives CASSITGTGITEAFF. The chain links TRBV18 to TRBJ1-1, with 9 bases identical to TRBD1. Germline trimming cut 5 bases from V and 5 bases from J; bases unmatched to any gene: 9. The length of the CDR3 is 15 residues. Germline V CDR1 and CDR2: KGHSH, LQKENI.

CDR3 residues: CAISETETEAFF. The CDR3 DNA reads TGTGCCATCAGTGAGACGGAGACTGAAGCTTTCTTT. The chain couples TRBV10-3 to TRBJ1-1; no clear D. This CDR3 has 12 residues. The V end lost 2 bases, the J end lost 5 bases, and 6 bases lay between the germline ends. Germline V gene sequence: CDR1 ENHRY, CDR2 SYGVKD.

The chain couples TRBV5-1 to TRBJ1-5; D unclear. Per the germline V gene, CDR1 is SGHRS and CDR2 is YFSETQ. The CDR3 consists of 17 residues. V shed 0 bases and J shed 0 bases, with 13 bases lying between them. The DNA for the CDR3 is TGCGCCAGCAGCTTGGAGTCAGAAGCTTATAGCAATCAGCCCCAGCATTTT. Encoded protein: CASSLESEAYSNQPQHF.

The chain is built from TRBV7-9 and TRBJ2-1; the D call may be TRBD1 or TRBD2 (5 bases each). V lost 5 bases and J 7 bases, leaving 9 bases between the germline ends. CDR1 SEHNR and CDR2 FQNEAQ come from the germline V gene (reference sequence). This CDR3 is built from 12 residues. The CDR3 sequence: CASSVRENEQFF. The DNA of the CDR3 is TGTGCCAGCAGCGTCAGGGAGAATGAGCAGTTCTTC.

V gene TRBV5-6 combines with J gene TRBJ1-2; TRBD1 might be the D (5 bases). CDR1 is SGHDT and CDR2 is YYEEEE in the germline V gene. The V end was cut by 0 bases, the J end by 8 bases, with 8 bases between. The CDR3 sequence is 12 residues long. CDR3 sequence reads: CASSLGGDGYTF. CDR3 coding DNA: TGTGCCAGCAGCTTGGGAGGGGACGGCTACACCTTC.

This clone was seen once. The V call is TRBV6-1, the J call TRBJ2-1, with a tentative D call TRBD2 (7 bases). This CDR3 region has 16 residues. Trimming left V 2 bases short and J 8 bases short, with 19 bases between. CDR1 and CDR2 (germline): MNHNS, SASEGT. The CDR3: CASSESRTRGADEQFF. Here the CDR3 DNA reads TGTGCCAGCAGTGAATCAAGGACTAGGGGGGCCGATGAGCAGTTCTTC.

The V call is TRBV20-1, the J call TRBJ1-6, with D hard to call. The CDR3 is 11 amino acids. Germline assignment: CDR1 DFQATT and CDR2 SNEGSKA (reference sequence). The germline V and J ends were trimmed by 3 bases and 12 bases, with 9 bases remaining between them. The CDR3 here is CSASMGKPLHF. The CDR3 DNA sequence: TGCAGTGCTAGTATGGGGAAACCCCTCCACTTT.

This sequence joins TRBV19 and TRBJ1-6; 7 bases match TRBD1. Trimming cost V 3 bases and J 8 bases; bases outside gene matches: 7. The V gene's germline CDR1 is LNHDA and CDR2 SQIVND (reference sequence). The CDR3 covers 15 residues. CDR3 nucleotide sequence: TGTGCCAGTAGTATGTTGGCGCAGGGGGATTCACCCCTCCACTTT. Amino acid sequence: CASSMLAQGDSPLHF.

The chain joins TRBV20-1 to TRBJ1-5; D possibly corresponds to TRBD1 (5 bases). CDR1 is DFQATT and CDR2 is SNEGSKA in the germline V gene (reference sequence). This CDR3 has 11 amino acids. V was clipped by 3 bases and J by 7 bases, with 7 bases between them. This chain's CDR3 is CSASRDQPQHF. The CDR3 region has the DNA TGCAGTGCTAGTAGGGACCAGCCCCAGCATTTT.

Written as DNA, the CDR3 is TGTGCCAGCAGACCGACAGGGGAAAATAGCAATCAGCCCCAGCATTTT. Encoded protein: CASRPTGENSNQPQHF. The chain has TRBV2 and TRBJ1-5, with TRBD1 matching over 8 bases. The ends lost 6 bases at V and 0 bases at J; junction bases unmatched: 7. The CDR3 runs to 16 residues. The germline CDR1 and CDR2 sequences are SNHLY and FYNNEI.

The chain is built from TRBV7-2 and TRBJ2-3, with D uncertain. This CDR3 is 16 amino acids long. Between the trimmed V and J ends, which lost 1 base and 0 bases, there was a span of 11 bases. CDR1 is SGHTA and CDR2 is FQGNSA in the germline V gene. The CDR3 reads CASSLGGSTSTDTQYF. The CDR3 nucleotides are TGTGCCAGCAGCTTAGGAGGCAGTACTAGCACAGATACGCAGTATTTT. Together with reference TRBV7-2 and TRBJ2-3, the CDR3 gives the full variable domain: GAGVSQSPSNKVTEKGKDVELRCDPISGHTALYWYRQSLGQGLEFLIYFQGNSAPDKSGLPSDRFSAERTGGSVSTLTIQRTQQEDSAVYLCASSLGGSTSTDTQYFGPGTRLTVL.

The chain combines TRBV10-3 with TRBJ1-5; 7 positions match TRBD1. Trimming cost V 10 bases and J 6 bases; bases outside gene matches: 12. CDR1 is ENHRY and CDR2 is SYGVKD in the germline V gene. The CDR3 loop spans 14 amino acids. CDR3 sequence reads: CASTQGFAAQPQHF. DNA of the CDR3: TGTGCCAGCACACAGGGGTTTGCGGCTCAGCCCCAGCATTTT.

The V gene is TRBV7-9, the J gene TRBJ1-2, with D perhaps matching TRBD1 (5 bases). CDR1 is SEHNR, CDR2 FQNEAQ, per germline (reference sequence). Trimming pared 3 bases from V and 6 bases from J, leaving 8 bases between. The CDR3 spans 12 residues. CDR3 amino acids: CASSFRGNGYTF. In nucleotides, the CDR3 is TGTGCCAGCAGCTTTCGGGGGAATGGCTACACCTTC.

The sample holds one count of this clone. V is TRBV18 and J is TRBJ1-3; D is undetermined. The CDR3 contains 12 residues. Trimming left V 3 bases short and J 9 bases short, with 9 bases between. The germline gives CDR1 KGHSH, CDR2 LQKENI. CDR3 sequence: CASSPTRGTIYF. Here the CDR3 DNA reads TGTGCCAGCTCACCGACTCGGGGCACCATATATTTT. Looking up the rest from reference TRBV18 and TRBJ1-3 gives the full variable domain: NAGVMQNPRHLVRRRGQEARLRCSPMKGHSHVYWYRQLPEEGLKFMVYLQKENIIDESGMPKERFSAEFPKEGPSILRIQQVVRGDSAAYFCASSPTRGTIYFGEGSWLTVV.

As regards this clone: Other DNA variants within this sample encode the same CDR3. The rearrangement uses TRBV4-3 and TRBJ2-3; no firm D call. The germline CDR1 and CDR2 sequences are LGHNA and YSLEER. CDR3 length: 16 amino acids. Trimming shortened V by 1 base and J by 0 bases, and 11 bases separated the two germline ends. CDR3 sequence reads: CASSQVPPPSTDTQYF. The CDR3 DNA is TGCGCCAGCAGCCAAGTACCTCCTCCTAGCACAGATACGCAGTATTTT.

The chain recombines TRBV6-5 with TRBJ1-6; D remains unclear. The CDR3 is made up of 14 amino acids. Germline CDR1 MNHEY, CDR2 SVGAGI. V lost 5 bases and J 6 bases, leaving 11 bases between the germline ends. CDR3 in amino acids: CASSPLSFNSPLHF. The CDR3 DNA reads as TGTGCCAGCAGTCCCCTGTCTTTTAATTCACCCCTCCACTTT.